This T cell receptor (beta chain) is drawn from a study of blood T cell repertoires in COVID-19. Study as a whole: Material from acute and convalescent COVID-19 was sourced from the United States, Italy and Spain.

Germline-derived CDR1 and CDR2 are SGDLS and YYNGEE. The CDR3 has 16 residues. J was trimmed by 8 bases and V by 1 base; bases with no gene match: 10. Donors were grouped by their self-reported clinical history. Method: immunoSEQ multiplex PCR; TCRdb's copy keeps in-frame clones and lacks some. The data contain some 350,000 clones, more than 80% of them singletons. Sequencing input: PBMCs or T cells enriched from blood (not recorded which). V is TRBV9 and J is TRBJ2-4, with 9 bases fitting TRBD2. This receptor was taken from a man aged 18 to 30 who had recovered from COVID-19. The CDR3: CASSVFSAGGLDIQYF. The DNA of the CDR3 is TGTGCCAGCAGCGTATTTTCAGCGGGGGGCCTGGACATTCAGTACTTC.